Detailed here is one T cell receptor (beta chain). What it binds is unknown. Data came from immunoSEQ multiplex PCR; TCRdb stores just in-frame clones and leaves some out. Seen here are 80,000 or so clones, over 75% observed once, and the top ten hold around 6.6%. Baseline, cycle 4 day 1, and cycle 7 day 1 were the blood sampling points. These data are taken from a study of OX40 agonist ivuxolimab in advanced cancers. Study-wide context: Ivuxolimab doses were 0.01, 0.1, 0.3, 1.5, 3 or 10 mg/kg every 2 weeks. Study-wide results and caveats: Blood T cells, both CD4+ and CD8+, expanded clonally by week 6 at 0.1 to 3.0 mg/kg.

This CDR3 region has 15 residues. Trimming stripped 1 base from V and 4 bases from J, with 15 bases between. Germline V gene lookup returns CDR1 SGHKS and CDR2 YYEKEE (reference sequence). The receptor was isolated from an adult with an advanced solid tumor such as melanoma, head and neck, liver or kidney cancer. The chain carries TRBV5-5 and TRBJ2-7; D may be TRBD2 (6 bases). The starting material was CD4+ or CD8+ T cells sorted from blood, obtained in a trial of the OX40 agonist ivuxolimab. CDR3 bases: TGTGCCAGCAGCTTGCCGCGGGGCAGCTTTTACGAGCAGTACTTC. Its translation: CASSLPRGSFYEQYF.